Detailed here is one T cell receptor (beta chain). Antigen: not known. The entry originates in a study of T cells after posttransplantation cyclophosphamide. TCRdb's table, derived via immunoSEQ multiplex PCR, lists solely in-frame clones and lacks some. The repertoire holds roughly 6,400 clones, with around four fifths as singletons. Findings of the study overall: After PTCy, TRB diversity resembled that of CNI/methotrexate controls. Donor CD8+ memory clones often dominated recipient blood repertoires at later times.

Trimming left V 6 bases short and J 3 bases short, with 9 bases between. Germline CDR1 and CDR2: MGHDK and SYGVNS. The CDR3 extends over 12 amino acids. Busulfan-fludarabine conditioning, marrow transplant, and cyclophosphamide on days +3 and +4 were administered. Specimen: CD8+ T cells sorted from PBMCs, collected 1404 days after allogeneic stem cell transplant with posttransplant cyclophosphamide. This chain links TRBV25-1 with TRBJ2-7, with no clear D. The TCR originated in a female patient between 50 and 60 years old who received an allogeneic stem cell transplant from a related donor, was CMV-positive, and had no GVHD. Some T cells may trace back to the graft donor. CDR3 coding DNA: TGTGCCAGCAGCCATACATTCTACGAGCAGTACTTC. Protein product: CASSHTFYEQYF.